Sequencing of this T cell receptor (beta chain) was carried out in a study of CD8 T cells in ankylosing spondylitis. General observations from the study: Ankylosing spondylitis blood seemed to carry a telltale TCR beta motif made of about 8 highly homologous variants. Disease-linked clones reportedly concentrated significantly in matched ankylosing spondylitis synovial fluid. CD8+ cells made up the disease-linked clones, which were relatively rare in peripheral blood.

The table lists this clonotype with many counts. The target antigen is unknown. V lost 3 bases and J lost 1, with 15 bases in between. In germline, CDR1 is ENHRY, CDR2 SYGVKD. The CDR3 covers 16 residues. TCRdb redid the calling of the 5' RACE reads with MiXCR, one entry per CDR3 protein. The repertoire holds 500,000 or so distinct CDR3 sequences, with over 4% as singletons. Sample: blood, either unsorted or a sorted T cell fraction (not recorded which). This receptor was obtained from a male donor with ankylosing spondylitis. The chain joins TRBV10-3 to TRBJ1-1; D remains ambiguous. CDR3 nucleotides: TGTGCCATCAGTGAACTATCAGGAGTTCCGAACACTGAAGCTTTCTTT. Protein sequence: CAISELSGVPNTEAFF.